A selection of T cell receptor beta chains follows, all from one sample in a study of blood T cell repertoires in COVID-19. Sequencing used immunoSEQ multiplex PCR; TCRdb keeps in-frame clones, though not all of them. The sample has over 50,000 clones; roughly 86% are singletons. Specimen: peripheral blood. The receptors come from a man in his 60s with acute or convalescent COVID-19. CDR3s include the opening cysteine and the closing phenylalanine or tryptophan. A D gene is named only where the DNA matches it firmly. Size values are once, few and many counts, or a class for expanded clones, and some rows have none.

few	TRBV7-7	TRBJ2-1	NA	CASSRGLDSYNEQFF	TGTGCCAGCAGCCGAGGATTGGATTCCTACAATGAGCAGTTCTTC
NA	TRBV4-1	TRBJ2-5	TRBD1	CASSITGEETQYF	TGCGCCAGCAGCATCACAGGGGAAGAGACCCAGTACTTC
few	TRBV6-1	TRBJ2-1	TRBD1	CASSETGTGVYNEQFF	TGTGCCAGCAGTGAAACAGGGACAGGGGTTTACAATGAGCAGTTCTTC
NA	TRBV24-1	TRBJ2-2	NA	CATSDPTGTGTGELFF	TGTGCCACCAGTGACCCCACAGGGACGGGCACCGGGGAGCTGTTTTTT
NA	TRBV2	TRBJ1-4	NA	CASRQINEKLFF	TGTGCCAGCCGACAGATTAATGAAAAACTGTTTTTT
NA	TRBV30	TRBJ1-1	NA	CAWNRGSMNTEAFF	TGTGCCTGGAATCGCGGCAGCATGAACACTGAAGCTTTCTTT
NA	TRBV12-3/TRBV12-4	TRBJ2-3	NA	CASSLSDTQYF	TGTGCCAGCAGTTTGTCGGATACGCAGTATTTT
NA	TRBV18	TRBJ1-2	TRBD1	CASSPGTEDGYTF	TGTGCCAGCTCACCTGGGACAGAAGATGGCTACACCTTC
NA	TRBV19	TRBJ2-1	NA	CASSYTGGPDQFF	TGTGCCAGTAGTTATACCGGGGGGCCGGATCAGTTCTTC
once	TRBV2	TRBJ1-6	NA	CASRQNNSPLHF	TGTGCCAGCAGACAGAATAATTCACCCCTCCACTTT
NA	TRBV5-1	TRBJ2-3	NA	CASSSRDTSTDTQYF	TGCGCCAGCAGCTCCCGGGACACCTCCACAGATACGCAGTATTTT
NA	TRBV6-5	TRBJ2-7	NA	CASSYSHSYEQYF	TGTGCCAGCAGTTACTCCCACTCCTACGAGCAGTACTTC
NA	TRBV5-6	TRBJ1-3	NA	CASSPASRSSGNTIYF	TGTGCCAGCAGCCCTGCCTCACGGAGCTCTGGAAACACCATATATTTT
NA	TRBV15	TRBJ1-2	NA	CATSRETGTGYTF	TGTGCCACCAGCAGAGAAACAGGGACTGGCTACACCTTC
NA	TRBV12-3/TRBV12-4	TRBJ2-7	NA	CASTTSPYEQYF	TGTGCCAGTACAACATCCCCTTACGAGCAGTACTTC
NA	TRBV6-5	TRBJ1-5	NA	CASSYGGVQPQHF	TGTGCCAGCAGTTACGGAGGGGTTCAGCCCCAGCATTTT
NA	TRBV30	TRBJ1-1	NA	CAWSRSRDTEAFF	TGTGCCTGGAGTAGGTCTCGGGACACTGAAGCTTTCTTT
NA	TRBV12-3/TRBV12-4	TRBJ2-5	TRBD2	CASRPRGQETQYF	TGTGCCAGCAGACCGCGGGGGCAAGAGACCCAGTACTTC
NA	TRBV24-1	TRBJ2-7	NA	CATSDWTTPYEQYF	TGTGCCACCAGTGATTGGACTACTCCCTACGAGCAGTACTTC
NA	TRBV4-1	TRBJ1-3	NA	CASSLTVPGNTIYF	TGCGCCAGCAGCCTGACAGTCCCTGGAAACACCATATATTTT
NA	TRBV9	TRBJ1-2	NA	CASSVGGGGDGYTF	TGTGCCAGCAGCGTAGGGGGAGGTGGTGATGGCTACACCTTC
NA	TRBV5-6	TRBJ1-4	NA	CASSLGGNEKLFF	TGTGCCAGCAGCTTGGGAGGGAATGAAAAACTGTTTTTT
NA	TRBV27	TRBJ1-6	TRBD1	CASRRTGVNSPLHF	TGTGCCAGCAGGCGGACAGGCGTTAATTCACCCCTCCACTTT
NA	TRBV19	TRBJ1-3	NA	CASSPGGGSGNTIYF	TGTGCCAGTAGTCCCGGGGGAGGATCTGGAAACACCATATATTTT
NA	TRBV27	TRBJ1-1	NA	CASSLMMGGTEAFF	TGTGCCAGCAGTTTAATGATGGGGGGAACTGAAGCTTTCTTT
NA	TRBV10-2	TRBJ1-1	NA	CASSAVLNTEAFF	TGCGCCAGCAGTGCGGTACTGAACACTGAAGCTTTCTTT
NA	TRBV18	TRBJ2-2	TRBD2	CASSPPSGGSGTGELFF	TGTGCCAGCTCACCCCCTAGCGGGGGTTCTGGCACCGGGGAGCTGTTTTTT
NA	TRBV11-2	TRBJ1-2	NA	CASSLDAGLYGYTF	TGTGCCAGCAGCTTAGATGCGGGACTCTATGGCTACACCTTC
NA	TRBV5-1	TRBJ1-4	NA	CASSTSRGANEKLFF	TGCGCCAGCAGCACCAGCAGGGGAGCTAATGAAAAACTGTTTTTT
NA	TRBV6-5	TRBJ1-3	NA	CASMIRGFPGNTIYF	TGTGCCAGCATGATTAGGGGGTTTCCTGGAAACACCATATATTTT
few	TRBV3-1/TRBV3-2	TRBJ1-2	NA	CASSHRQVPSYGYTF	TGTGCCAGCAGTCATCGACAGGTCCCTTCCTATGGCTACACCTTC
NA	TRBV5-4	TRBJ2-7	TRBD2	CASSIGTSGAYEQYF	TGTGCCAGCAGCATCGGGACTAGCGGGGCCTACGAGCAGTACTTC
NA	TRBV5-1	TRBJ1-1	NA	CASSLGHENTEAFF	TGCGCCAGCAGTCTGGGGCATGAGAACACTGAAGCTTTCTTT
NA	TRBV2	TRBJ1-1	NA	CASSTGTEAFF	TGTGCCAGCAGCACCGGGACAGAAGCTTTCTTT
NA	TRBV6-5	TRBJ1-6	NA	CASARGGNNSPLHF	TGTGCCAGCGCTAGGGGGGGTAATAATTCACCCCTCCACTTT
NA	TRBV25-1	TRBJ2-1	TRBD2	CASRRTRGEQFF	TGTGCCAGCAGGAGGACTAGAGGTGAGCAGTTCTTC
NA	TRBV5-5	TRBJ2-7	NA	CASSLGAGSYEQYF	TGTGCCAGCAGCTTGGGTGCAGGTTCCTACGAGCAGTACTTC
NA	TRBV5-5	TRBJ1-1	NA	CASSPTGMRGEAFF	TGTGCCAGCTCACCCACAGGGATGCGAGGTGAAGCTTTCTTT
few	TRBV6-6	TRBJ1-2	NA	CATPGGPFYGYTF	TGTGCCACCCCGGGGGGGCCCTTCTATGGCTACACCTTC
NA	TRBV9	TRBJ1-6	TRBD1	CASSDRDSYNSPLHF	TGTGCCAGCAGCGACCGGGACAGCTATAATTCACCCCTCCACTTT
NA	TRBV5-1	TRBJ2-7	TRBD1	CASSSGQGRDISYEQYF	TGCGCCAGCAGCTCAGGACAGGGTAGGGATATTTCCTACGAGCAGTACTTC
few	TRBV13	TRBJ2-1	TRBD2	CASSLEGLGFHEQFF	TGTGCCAGCAGCTTAGAGGGACTAGGATTCCATGAGCAGTTCTTC
NA	TRBV27	TRBJ2-2	TRBD1	CASSSSGTVNTGELFF	TGTGCCAGCAGTTCTTCCGGGACAGTGAACACCGGGGAGCTGTTTTTT
NA	TRBV4-2	TRBJ1-2	TRBD1	CASSQDPDRVEGYTF	TGTGCCAGCAGCCAAGACCCCGACAGGGTTGAAGGCTACACCTTC
NA	TRBV4-2	TRBJ1-2	TRBD1	CASSQEDREDYGYTF	TGTGCCAGCAGCCAAGAGGACAGGGAGGATTATGGCTACACCTTC
NA	TRBV7-9	TRBJ1-2	NA	CASSLSAGDNGYTF	TGTGCCAGCAGCTTGTCTGCAGGGGACAATGGCTACACCTTC
NA	TRBV7-3	TRBJ1-2	NA	CASSLGGNYGYTF	TGTGCCAGCAGCTTAGGAGGAAACTATGGCTACACCTTC
NA	TRBV12-3/TRBV12-4	TRBJ2-1	TRBD1	CASSLHRGNEQFF	TGTGCCAGCAGTTTACACAGGGGCAATGAGCAGTTCTTC
NA	TRBV10-3	TRBJ1-2	NA	CAIHEGRQTYGYTF	TGTGCCATCCACGAAGGCAGGCAGACCTATGGCTACACCTTC
NA	TRBV6-1	TRBJ1-4	NA	CASSEWGLPNEKLFF	TGTGCCAGCAGTGAATGGGGGCTTCCGAATGAAAAACTGTTTTTT
NA	TRBV5-6	TRBJ2-1	TRBD1	CASSLLRGGLYNEQFF	TGTGCCAGCAGCTTGTTGCGAGGGGGCTTGTACAATGAGCAGTTCTTC
NA	TRBV3-1/TRBV3-2	TRBJ1-4	TRBD1	CASSQRQGLNEKLFF	TGTGCCAGCAGCCAGAGACAGGGCCTTAATGAAAAACTGTTTTTT
NA	TRBV27	TRBJ1-6	TRBD1	CASSFKRGLNSPLHF	TGTGCCAGCAGTTTTAAAAGGGGGCTAAATTCACCCCTCCACTTT
NA	TRBV27	TRBJ2-1	TRBD1	CASSFRDSTLFF	TGTGCCAGCAGTTTCCGGGACAGCACCTTGTTCTTC
NA	TRBV2	TRBJ1-1	TRBD1	CASRGTVEAFF	TGTGCCAGCAGGGGGACAGTTGAAGCTTTCTTT
NA	TRBV7-2	TRBJ1-1	NA	CASSFGGNTEAFF	TGTGCCAGCAGCTTTGGCGGGAACACTGAAGCTTTCTTT